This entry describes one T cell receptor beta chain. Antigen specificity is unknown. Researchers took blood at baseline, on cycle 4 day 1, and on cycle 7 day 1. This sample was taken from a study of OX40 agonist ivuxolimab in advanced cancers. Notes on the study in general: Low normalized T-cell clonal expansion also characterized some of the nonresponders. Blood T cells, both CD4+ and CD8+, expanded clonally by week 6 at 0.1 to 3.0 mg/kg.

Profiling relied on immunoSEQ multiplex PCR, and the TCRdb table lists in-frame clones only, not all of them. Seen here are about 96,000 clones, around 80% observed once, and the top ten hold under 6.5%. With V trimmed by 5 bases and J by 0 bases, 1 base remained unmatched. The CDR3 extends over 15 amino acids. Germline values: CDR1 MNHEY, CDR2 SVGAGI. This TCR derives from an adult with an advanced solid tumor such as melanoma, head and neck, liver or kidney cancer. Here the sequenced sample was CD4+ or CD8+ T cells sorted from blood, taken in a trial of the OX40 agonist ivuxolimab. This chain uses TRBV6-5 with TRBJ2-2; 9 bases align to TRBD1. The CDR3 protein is CASSRDRANTGELFF. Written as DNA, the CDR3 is TGTGCCAGCAGTCGGGACAGGGCGAACACCGGGGAGCTGTTTTTT.